The rows below give T cell receptor beta chains drawn from one sample of a study of human T cells and chemical hapten exposure. TCRdb fed the 5' RACE reads into MiXCR, producing one record per CDR3 protein. This sample has about 80,000 distinct CDR3 sequences, with 7.7% found just once. Receptors originate from a male donor in good health. The CDR3 runs from the conserved cysteine through the conserved F or W. D genes are given only for firm matches. For some rows the clone size is stated as once, few or many, or as a class when expanded; others skip it.

v_gene	len	d_gene	abundance	j_gene	CDR3aa	CDR3nt
TRBV5-1	14	TRBD1	few	TRBJ2-6	CASSLIGQDSVLTF	TGCGCCAGCAGCTTAATCGGACAGGACAGCGTCCTGACTTTC
TRBV19	18	-	many	TRBJ2-3	CASSITARRARGDDTQYF	TGTGCCAGTAGTATAACGGCCCGGCGGGCGCGTGGGGACGATACGCAGTATTTT
TRBV7-9	14	-	many	TRBJ1-5	CASSPGSSNQPQHF	TGTGCCAGCAGCCCCGGTTCTAGCAATCAGCCCCAGCATTTT
TRBV6-5	15	TRBD1	-	TRBJ1-6	CASSVQGLRDSPLHF	TGTGCCAGCAGTGTACAGGGGTTGCGAGATTCACCCCTCCACTTT
TRBV25-1	14	TRBD1	few	TRBJ2-1	CASSGWTGHNEQFF	TGTGCCAGCAGTGGATGGACAGGTCACAATGAGCAGTTCTTC
TRBV10-2	15	TRBD2	-	TRBJ2-5	CASSEGLAPKETQYF	TGCGCCAGCAGTGAGGGACTAGCGCCTAAAGAGACCCAGTACTTC
TRBV12-5	14	-	few	TRBJ2-7	CASGLGTVLYEQYF	TGTGCTAGTGGTTTGGGGACAGTTCTTTACGAGCAGTACTTC
TRBV7-9	16	TRBD1	-	TRBJ1-1	CASSFLTGREKTEAFF	TGTGCCAGCAGCTTCTTGACAGGGCGGGAGAAAACTGAAGCTTTCTTT
TRBV6-4	15	TRBD2	few	TRBJ2-1	CASSVSGSEGNEQFF	TGTGCCAGCAGTGTGAGCGGGAGTGAAGGAAATGAGCAGTTCTTC
TRBV24-1	15	TRBD1	many	TRBJ2-7	CATSVTGQATYEQYF	TGTGCCACCAGTGTCACGGGACAGGCGACCTACGAGCAGTACTTC
TRBV7-9	17	TRBD1	-	TRBJ1-5	CASSLALGQDSNQPQHF	TGTGCCAGCAGCTTAGCGCTCGGACAGGATAGCAATCAGCCCCAGCATTTT
TRBV11-2	16	-	few	TRBJ1-1	CASSSPSGGSGTEAFF	TGTGCCAGCAGCTCCCCCTCAGGAGGGTCGGGCACTGAAGCTTTCTTT
TRBV25-1	13	-	many	TRBJ1-1	CASSDRVDTEAFF	TGTGCCAGCAGTGACCGAGTTGACACTGAAGCTTTCTTT
TRBV11-2	16	TRBD2	many	TRBJ2-1	CASSLGAGGPYNEQFF	TGTGCCAGCAGCTTAGGGGCGGGGGGGCCCTACAATGAGCAGTTCTTC
TRBV6-1	16	-	few	TRBJ1-5	CASSEIPRLSNQPQHF	TGTGCCAGCAGTGAAATTCCGAGGCTTAGCAATCAGCCCCAGCATTTT
TRBV29-1	13	-	many	TRBJ2-3	CSVAGQGPDTQYF	TGCAGCGTTGCCGGCCAGGGTCCAGATACGCAGTATTTT
TRBV3-1	18	TRBD2	few	TRBJ2-5	CASSHASRLAGASETQYF	TGTGCCAGCAGCCATGCGAGTAGGCTAGCGGGAGCTTCTGAGACCCAGTACTTC
TRBV4-1	15	-	many	TRBJ2-1	CASSQTRNSYNEQFF	TGCGCCAGCAGCCAAACTCGGAACTCCTACAATGAGCAGTTCTTC
TRBV3-1	14	TRBD1	many	TRBJ1-5	CASSQGRGQQPQHF	TGTGCCAGCAGCCAAGGAAGGGGGCAACAGCCCCAGCATTTT
TRBV6-2/TRBV6-3	20	TRBD2	many	TRBJ2-1	CASSQAAGTSALRSYNEQFF	TGTGCCAGCAGTCAAGCCGCCGGGACTAGCGCCCTTCGATCCTACAATGAGCAGTTCTTC
TRBV20-1	15	TRBD2	many	TRBJ2-7	CSARASTSAFYEQYF	TGCAGTGCTAGGGCTTCGACTAGCGCTTTCTACGAGCAGTACTTC
TRBV29-1	13	-	many	TRBJ1-1	CSTWGAGETEAFF	TGCAGCACTTGGGGGGCAGGGGAAACTGAAGCTTTCTTT
TRBV7-2	15	-	many	TRBJ2-1	CASSAGLAVGNEQFF	TGTGCCAGCAGCGCGGGACTGGCAGTGGGCAATGAGCAGTTCTTC
TRBV9	11	-	many	TRBJ1-6	CASSARGPLHF	TGTGCCAGCAGCGCTAGGGGCCCCCTCCACTTT
TRBV23-1	14	-	few	TRBJ2-4	CASSMGQAKNIQYF	TGCGCCAGCAGTATGGGGCAGGCCAAAAACATTCAGTACTTC
TRBV9	13	-	few	TRBJ2-1	CASSVTSNDEQFF	TGTGCCAGCAGCGTCACTAGTAACGATGAGCAGTTCTTC
TRBV30	18	-	-	TRBJ1-5	CAWSPGGGSGVSNQPQHF	TGTGCCTGGAGTCCTGGAGGGGGGTCTGGAGTCAGCAATCAGCCCCAGCATTTT
TRBV6-1	15	TRBD1	many	TRBJ1-2	CASSEEPTGTYGYTF	TGTGCCAGCAGTGAAGAACCGACAGGGACCTATGGCTACACCTTC
TRBV7-2	15	-	few	TRBJ1-4	CASSLAVTVNEKLFF	TGTGCCAGCAGCTTAGCTGTGACAGTGAATGAAAAACTGTTTTTT
TRBV20-1	15	TRBD2	many	TRBJ2-7	CSARWLAGGLYEQYF	TGCAGTGCTAGGTGGCTAGCGGGAGGGCTCTACGAGCAGTACTTC
TRBV20-1	13	TRBD2	-	TRBJ2-5	CSAATSGQETQYF	TGCAGTGCGGCGACTAGCGGCCAAGAGACCCAGTACTTC
TRBV7-2	17	TRBD2	-	TRBJ2-3	CASSLGFSGGNTDTQYF	TGTGCCAGCAGCTTAGGATTTAGCGGGGGGAACACAGATACGCAGTATTTT
TRBV6-1	14	-	few	TRBJ2-1	CASSEVAGRNEQFF	TGTGCCAGCAGTGAAGTGGCAGGGCGGAATGAGCAGTTCTTC
TRBV6-5	15	-	-	TRBJ1-1	CASSPPTRFSTEAFF	TGTGCCAGCAGCCCCCCGACCCGTTTCTCCACTGAAGCTTTCTTT
TRBV5-1	15	TRBD2	few	TRBJ2-5	CASSLGGGNQETQYF	TGCGCCAGCAGCTTGGGCGGGGGGAACCAAGAGACCCAGTACTTC
TRBV6-5	16	TRBD2	-	TRBJ2-7	CASSIRATSGGYEHYF	TGTGCCAGCAGTATACGGGCGACTAGCGGGGGGTACGAGCACTACTTC
TRBV5-1	18	TRBD2	many	TRBJ2-6	CASSLELAGASGANVLTF	TGCGCCAGCAGCTTGGAGCTAGCGGGGGCATCTGGGGCCAACGTCCTGACTTTC
TRBV4-1	17	-	many	TRBJ2-7	CASSQDPKRGGRDEQYF	TGCGCCAGCAGCCAAGATCCTAAGAGGGGGGGTAGGGACGAGCAGTACTTC
TRBV10-3	12	-	few	TRBJ2-2	CAIGGSTGELFF	TGTGCCATCGGAGGGTCCACCGGGGAGCTGTTTTTT
TRBV30	12	-	few	TRBJ2-1	CAWAGGGNEQFF	TGTGCCTGGGCCGGAGGGGGCAATGAGCAGTTCTTC
TRBV14	15	TRBD1	-	TRBJ2-1	CASSLRTGPYNEQFF	TGTGCCAGCAGCCTACGGACAGGGCCCTACAATGAGCAGTTCTTC
TRBV29-1	13	-	many	TRBJ1-1	CSVGTVLNTEAFF	TGCAGCGTTGGAACAGTCTTGAACACTGAAGCTTTCTTT
TRBV29-1	14	TRBD2	many	TRBJ2-7	CSAAGGGTYYEQYF	TGCAGCGCTGCGGGGGGGGGCACTTACTACGAGCAGTACTTC
TRBV2	16	TRBD2	many	TRBJ2-1	CASRMTSGGNYNEQFF	TGTGCCAGCAGGATGACTAGCGGGGGGAACTACAATGAGCAGTTCTTC
TRBV29-1	14	-	many	TRBJ2-7	CSVEFGGAAYEQYF	TGCAGCGTTGAGTTTGGCGGTGCAGCCTACGAGCAGTACTTC
TRBV14	16	-	many	TRBJ2-6	CASSQDAASGANVLTF	TGTGCCAGCAGCCAAGATGCTGCCTCTGGGGCCAACGTCCTGACTTTC
TRBV4-2	16	-	-	TRBJ2-1	CASSQDPNRSYNEQFF	TGTGCCAGCAGCCAAGACCCTAACCGCTCCTACAATGAGCAGTTCTTC
TRBV2	17	-	many	TRBJ2-6	CASSEGDRGAGANVLTF	TGTGCCAGCAGTGAAGGAGATCGGGGAGCTGGGGCCAACGTCCTGACTTTC
TRBV20-1	14	-	-	TRBJ2-3	CSARDRQKPDTQYF	TGCAGTGCTAGAGATCGACAGAAGCCAGATACGCAGTATTTT
TRBV2	15	-	many	TRBJ2-1	CASSDYAEAYNEQFF	TGTGCCAGCAGTGACTACGCGGAGGCGTACAATGAGCAGTTCTTC
TRBV10-3	14	-	-	TRBJ1-1	CATLPGAMNTEAFF	TGTGCCACCCTACCAGGGGCCATGAACACTGAAGCTTTCTTT
TRBV12-3/TRBV12-4	15	TRBD1	-	TRBJ1-6	CASSLGTGAKAPLHF	TGTGCCAGCAGTTTGGGGACAGGGGCGAAGGCACCCCTCCACTTT
TRBV5-3	15	-	many	TRBJ2-1	CARSFNRDYRNEQFF	TGTGCCAGAAGCTTTAACAGGGATTATAGGAATGAGCAGTTCTTC
TRBV4-2	14	-	few	TRBJ1-1	CASTTGTSRTEAFF	TGTGCCAGCACCACCGGGACCTCTCGCACTGAAGCTTTCTTT
TRBV6-2/TRBV6-3	14	TRBD2	many	TRBJ2-3	CASGTSGGADTQYF	TGTGCCAGCGGTACTAGCGGGGGTGCAGATACGCAGTATTTT